This TCR beta chain was captured by sequencing in a study of chemoradiotherapy in HPV16-positive cancers. Study-wide background: Candidate HPV-specific T-cell clones and common TCR motifs came from functional assays in a couple of HPV16-positive patients.

Some clones are missing from TCRdb's copy, which holds only in-frame ones; the method was immunoSEQ multiplex PCR. Of about 68,000 clones in the sample, about 88% are singletons; the top ten hold 4% to 5%. Germline CDR1 SGHVS, CDR2 FNYEAQ. The V and J ends lost 6 bases and 0 bases respectively, with 8 bases between them. The CDR3 has 14 residues. The chain recombines TRBV7-6 with TRBJ2-2, with D maybe TRBD2 (5 bases). The sample was blood, taken from a patient who underwent chemoradiotherapy. The receptor comes from a human donor with HPV-associated anogenital cancer. As DNA, the CDR3 is TGTGCCAGCAGACTAGGACCGAACACCGGGGAGCTGTTTTTT. Protein product: CASRLGPNTGELFF.